A selection of T cell receptor beta chains follows, all from one sample in a study of blood T cell repertoires in COVID-19. Method: immunoSEQ multiplex PCR; TCRdb's copy keeps in-frame clones and lacks some. The sample records about 67,000 clones, 65% to 85% being singletons. What was sequenced was peripheral blood. All receptors derive from a human donor in a cohort sampled during active COVID-19. The conserved cysteine and the conserved F or W are not part of the CDR3 here. A D gene is named only where the DNA matches it firmly.

v_call: TRBV6-5; d_call: NA; j_call: TRBJ2-7; cdr3_length: 13; cdr3_aa: ASSYSTVAPYEQY
v_call: TRBV12-3/TRBV12-4; d_call: NA; j_call: TRBJ2-3; cdr3_length: 9; cdr3_aa: ASMVTNTQY
v_call: TRBV5-4; d_call: NA; j_call: TRBJ2-7; cdr3_length: 11; cdr3_aa: ASSQGQSYEQY
v_call: TRBV7-2; d_call: TRBD1; j_call: TRBJ1-2; cdr3_length: 12; cdr3_aa: ASSTGASNYGYT
v_call: TRBV30; d_call: NA; j_call: TRBJ1-1; cdr3_length: 14; cdr3_aa: AWMAPRQGLNTEAF
v_call: TRBV6-6; d_call: TRBD2; j_call: TRBJ2-5; cdr3_length: 12; cdr3_aa: ASSYPGRGETQY
v_call: TRBV6-5; d_call: NA; j_call: TRBJ2-5; cdr3_length: 11; cdr3_aa: ASSYIGWETQY
v_call: TRBV18; d_call: NA; j_call: TRBJ2-5; cdr3_length: 10; cdr3_aa: ASSPTQETQY
v_call: TRBV4-1; d_call: NA; j_call: TRBJ2-5; cdr3_length: 13; cdr3_aa: ASRLVDSYQETQY
v_call: TRBV20-1; d_call: NA; j_call: TRBJ2-1; cdr3_length: 9; cdr3_aa: SAKWSGEQF
v_call: TRBV6-6; d_call: TRBD1; j_call: TRBJ1-5; cdr3_length: 12; cdr3_aa: ASSPTGGWEPQH
v_call: TRBV9; d_call: TRBD2; j_call: TRBJ2-1; cdr3_length: 12; cdr3_aa: ASSVGTRYNEQF
v_call: TRBV4-1; d_call: TRBD1; j_call: TRBJ2-6; cdr3_length: 15; cdr3_aa: ASSQGDRVSGANVLT
v_call: TRBV20-1; d_call: TRBD2; j_call: TRBJ2-3; cdr3_length: 8; cdr3_aa: SAGRGVQY
v_call: TRBV19; d_call: TRBD1; j_call: TRBJ2-6; cdr3_length: 15; cdr3_aa: ASRGQPNLSGANVLT
v_call: TRBV29-1; d_call: NA; j_call: TRBJ2-1; cdr3_length: 12; cdr3_aa: SVDSTGQGNEQF
v_call: TRBV29-1; d_call: TRBD1; j_call: TRBJ2-7; cdr3_length: 12; cdr3_aa: SVAGGQGAEEQY
v_call: TRBV19; d_call: NA; j_call: TRBJ1-5; cdr3_length: 13; cdr3_aa: ASLNQQNGNQPQH
v_call: TRBV7-2; d_call: TRBD2; j_call: TRBJ2-7; cdr3_length: 13; cdr3_aa: ASREGTSGVLEQY
v_call: TRBV3-1/TRBV3-2; d_call: NA; j_call: TRBJ2-2; cdr3_length: 13; cdr3_aa: ASRPDRDYTGELF
v_call: TRBV6-5; d_call: NA; j_call: TRBJ1-1; cdr3_length: 12; cdr3_aa: ASSYLGGATEAF
v_call: TRBV7-9; d_call: NA; j_call: TRBJ2-7; cdr3_length: 12; cdr3_aa: ASSQGQPYYEQY
v_call: TRBV18; d_call: NA; j_call: TRBJ1-4; cdr3_length: 12; cdr3_aa: ASSLSGSDEKLF
v_call: TRBV18; d_call: NA; j_call: TRBJ1-3; cdr3_length: 11; cdr3_aa: ASSPTAGNTIY
v_call: TRBV7-6; d_call: TRBD2; j_call: TRBJ2-7; cdr3_length: 15; cdr3_aa: ASSLQPGTSVAYEQY
v_call: TRBV5-5; d_call: NA; j_call: TRBJ1-4; cdr3_length: 13; cdr3_aa: ASSLGEGLSEKLF
v_call: TRBV4-3; d_call: TRBD2; j_call: TRBJ2-1; cdr3_length: 15; cdr3_aa: ASSQDARLAGNNEQF
v_call: TRBV5-4; d_call: NA; j_call: TRBJ1-1; cdr3_length: 11; cdr3_aa: ASSLDYNTEAF
v_call: TRBV4-2; d_call: TRBD1; j_call: TRBJ1-1; cdr3_length: 13; cdr3_aa: ASSQEPGTGNRAF
v_call: TRBV13; d_call: TRBD1; j_call: TRBJ2-3; cdr3_length: 14; cdr3_aa: ASSGGTGQATDTQY
v_call: TRBV2; d_call: TRBD2; j_call: TRBJ2-5; cdr3_length: 13; cdr3_aa: ASSVQRGNLGTQY
v_call: TRBV30; d_call: NA; j_call: TRBJ2-7; cdr3_length: 9; cdr3_aa: AWGQSYEQY
v_call: TRBV27; d_call: NA; j_call: TRBJ1-2; cdr3_length: 13; cdr3_aa: ASSETPQGNYGYT
v_call: TRBV6-6; d_call: TRBD1; j_call: TRBJ2-1; cdr3_length: 13; cdr3_aa: ASSFVQGAHNEQF
v_call: TRBV19; d_call: TRBD1; j_call: TRBJ1-5; cdr3_length: 13; cdr3_aa: ASSMGQAGNQPQH
v_call: TRBV5-1; d_call: NA; j_call: TRBJ1-1; cdr3_length: 13; cdr3_aa: ASSSRQGTMSEAF